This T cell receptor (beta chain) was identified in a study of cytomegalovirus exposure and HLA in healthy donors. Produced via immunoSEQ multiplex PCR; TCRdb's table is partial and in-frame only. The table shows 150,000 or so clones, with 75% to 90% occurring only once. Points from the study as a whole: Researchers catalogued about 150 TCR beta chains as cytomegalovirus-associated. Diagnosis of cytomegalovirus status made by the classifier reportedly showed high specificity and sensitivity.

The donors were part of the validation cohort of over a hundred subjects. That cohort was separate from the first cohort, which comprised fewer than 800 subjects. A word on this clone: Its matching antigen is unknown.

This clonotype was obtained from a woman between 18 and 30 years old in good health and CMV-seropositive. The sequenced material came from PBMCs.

CDR3 sequence (DNA): TGTGCCAGCAGCGGGGAGACAGGGGAAACTGAAGCTTTCTTT. Residues: CASSGETGETEAFF. This chain joins TRBV9 and TRBJ1-1; TRBD1 agrees at 8 bases. The V gene's germline CDR1 is SGDLS and CDR2 YYNGEE. The CDR3 is 14 amino acids. The J segment lost 5 bases and the V segment lost 3 bases, leaving 6 bases of the junction unmatched.